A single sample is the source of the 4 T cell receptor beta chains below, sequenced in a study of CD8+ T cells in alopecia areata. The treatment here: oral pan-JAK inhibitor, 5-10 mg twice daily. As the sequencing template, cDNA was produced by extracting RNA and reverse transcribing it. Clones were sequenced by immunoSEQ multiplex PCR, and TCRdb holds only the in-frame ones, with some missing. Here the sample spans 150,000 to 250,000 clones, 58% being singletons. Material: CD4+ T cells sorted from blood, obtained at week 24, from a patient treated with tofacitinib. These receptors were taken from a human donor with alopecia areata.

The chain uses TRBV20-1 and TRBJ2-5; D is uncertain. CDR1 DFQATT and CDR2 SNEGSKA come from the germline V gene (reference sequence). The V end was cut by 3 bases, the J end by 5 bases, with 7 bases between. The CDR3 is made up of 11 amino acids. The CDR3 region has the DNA TGCAGTGCTAGCTCAAAGGAGACCCAGTACTTC. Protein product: CSASSKETQYF.

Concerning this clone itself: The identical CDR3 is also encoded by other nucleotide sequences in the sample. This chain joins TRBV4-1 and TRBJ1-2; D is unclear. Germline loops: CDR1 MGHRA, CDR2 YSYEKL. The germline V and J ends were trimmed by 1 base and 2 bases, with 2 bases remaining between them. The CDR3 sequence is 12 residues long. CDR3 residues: CASSQANYGYTF. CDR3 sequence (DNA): TGCGCCAGCAGCCAAGCCAACTATGGCTACACCTTC.

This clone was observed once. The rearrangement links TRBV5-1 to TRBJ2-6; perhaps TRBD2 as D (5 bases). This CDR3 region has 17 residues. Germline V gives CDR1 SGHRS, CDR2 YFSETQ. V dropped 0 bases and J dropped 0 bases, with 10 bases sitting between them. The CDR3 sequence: CASSLGLTTSGANVLTF. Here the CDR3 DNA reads TGCGCCAGCAGCTTGGGTTTGACTACCTCTGGGGCCAACGTCCTGACTTTC.

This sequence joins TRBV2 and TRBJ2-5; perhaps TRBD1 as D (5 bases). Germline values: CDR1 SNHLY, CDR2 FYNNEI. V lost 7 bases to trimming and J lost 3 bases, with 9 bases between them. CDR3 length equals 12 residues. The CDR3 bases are TGTGCCAGCAACGACAGAGAAGAGACCCAGTACTTC. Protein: CASNDREETQYF.